A single sample is the source of the 12 T cell receptor beta chains below, sequenced in a study of T cells in Graves' hyperthyroidism and ophthalmopathy. Amplified TCR beta CDR3 regions came from RNA transcripts. The HTBI primer set served for first-round RT-PCR of the TCR CDR3. TCRdb called the multiplex PCR reads again in MiXCR, with one record for every CDR3 protein. The sample lists hundreds of thousands of distinct CDR3 sequences; about 14% were seen once. The specimen sequenced was blood. These receptors were obtained from a woman between 25 and 40 years old with Graves' hyperthyroidism that later progressed to Graves' ophthalmopathy.

J is TRBJ2-7 and V is TRBV6-1; unclear D gene. V was cut by 7 bases and J by 0 bases, with 13 bases left in between. CDR1 is MNHNS and CDR2 is SASEGT in the germline V gene. The CDR3 loop spans 14 amino acids. CDR3 nucleotide sequence: TGTGCCAGCAACGACATTACGAGCTCCTACGAGCAGTACTTC. It yields the protein CASNDITSSYEQYF.

There are a few counts of this clonotype. The chain has TRBV4-1 and TRBJ2-7; D possibly corresponds to TRBD2 (6 bases). The germline gives CDR1 MGHRA, CDR2 YSYEKL. V gave up 1 base and J gave up 7 bases, with 17 bases separating them. The CDR3 is 15 amino acids. DNA of the CDR3: TGCGCCAGCAGCCAAGGGTACCAGGGCGGGGCGGAGCAGTACTTC. The encoded protein is CASSQGYQGGAEQYF.

This clonotype has a count of ten or more. This sequence joins TRBV3-1 and TRBJ1-1; D remains ambiguous. The CDR3 has 15 amino acids. Germline values: CDR1 LGHDT, CDR2 YNNKEL (reference sequence). V was trimmed by 1 base and J by 1 base, leaving 10 bases between them. Here the CDR3 DNA reads TGTGCCAGCAGCCAAGTCTACCCATGGAACACTGAAGCTTTCTTT. It yields the protein CASSQVYPWNTEAFF. The entire variable domain, with the rest obtained from reference TRBV3-1 and TRBJ1-1, is as follows: DTAVSQTPKYLVTQMGNDKSIKCEQNLGHDTMYWYKQDSKKFLKIMFSYNNKELIINETVPNRFSPKSPDKAHLNLHINSLELGDSAVYFCASSQVYPWNTEAFFGQGTRLTVV.

As to this clonotype: A single base separates this from a much larger clone, so it may be a read error. V is TRBV10-3 and J is TRBJ2-7; no reliable D call. This CDR3 has 13 amino acids. The germline V gene has CDR1 ENHRY and CDR2 SYGVKD. Trimming left V 2 bases short and J 4 bases short, with 9 bases between. The CDR3 coding sequence is TGTGCCATCAGTGAGGGGCAGGAATACGAGCAGTACTTC. Its protein is CAISEGQEYEQYF.

This clonotype was seen at least ten times. The rearrangement joins TRBV20-1 to TRBJ2-3, with 8 bases lining up with TRBD2. The CDR3 has 15 amino acids. Germline-derived CDR1 and CDR2 are DFQATT and SNEGSKA (reference sequence). V lost 3 bases, J lost 2 bases, and 7 bases stayed unmatched. CDR3 loop: CSASGAGAATDTQYF. DNA of the CDR3: TGCAGTGCTAGCGGAGCGGGAGCGGCCACAGATACGCAGTATTTT.

Many counts were recorded for this clonotype. The chain links TRBV2 to TRBJ1-2, with a tentative D call TRBD1 (5 bases). Between the trimmed V and J ends, which lost 6 bases and 6 bases, there was a span of 20 bases. There are 15 residues in the CDR3. CDR1 SNHLY and CDR2 FYNNEI come from the germline V gene. This CDR3 is CASSSIDSPGDGYTF. In nucleotides, the CDR3 is TGTGCCAGCAGCTCCATAGACAGTCCGGGGGATGGCTACACCTTC.

This clonotype came up many times. The chain links TRBV28 to TRBJ1-3; the match to TRBD1 covers 10 bases. J was trimmed by 3 bases and V by 6 bases; bases with no gene match: 5. Germline CDR1 and CDR2: MDHEN and SYDVKM. The CDR3 totals 15 residues. CDR3 in amino acids: CASSRDRGGGNTIYF. The CDR3 nucleotides are TGTGCCAGCAGCCGGGACAGGGGCGGTGGAAACACCATATATTTT.

There are many counts of this clonotype. The rearrangement links TRBV12-3 or TRBV12-4 to TRBJ1-5, with a possible D match to TRBD1 (5 bases). The CDR3 is 10 residues long. Trimming left V 5 bases short and J 11 bases short, with 7 bases between. Written as DNA, the CDR3 is TGTGCCAGCAGTGGGGCGACCCAGCATTTT. This translates into CASSGATQHF.

The V gene is TRBV19, the J gene TRBJ2-1; D is unresolved. Germline values: CDR1 LNHDA, CDR2 SQIVND (reference sequence). With 3 bases removed from V and 3 bases from J, the gap between germline ends came to 6 bases. CDR3 length equals 13 residues. The CDR3 is CASSMGNYNEQFF. The CDR3 DNA follows: TGTGCCAGTAGTATGGGGAACTACAATGAGCAGTTCTTC.

The V gene is TRBV9, the J gene TRBJ2-1, with TRBD2 as a possible D gene (6 bases). From germline, CDR1 is SGDLS and CDR2 YYNGEE. V lost 2 bases and J 2 bases, leaving 14 bases between the germline ends. CDR3 length: 16 residues. CDR3 residues: CASSVQAGQAYNEQFF. The CDR3 DNA sequence: TGTGCCAGCAGCGTCCAAGCGGGCCAGGCCTACAATGAGCAGTTCTTC.

In this sample, this clonotype turned up many times. The rearrangement uses TRBV7-3 and TRBJ2-1; 10 nucleotides line up with TRBD2. The CDR3 has 15 residues. The V segment lost 5 bases and the J segment 6 bases; nucleotides outside the gene matches: 7. Germline CDR1 is SGHTA and CDR2 is FQGTGA. The CDR3: CASSPRTSGVNEQFF. DNA of the CDR3: TGTGCCAGCAGCCCACGGACTAGCGGAGTCAATGAGCAGTTCTTC. Supplemented by reference TRBV7-3 and TRBJ2-1, the full variable domain reads GAGVSQTPSNKVTEKGKYVELRCDPISGHTALYWYRQSLGQGPEFLIYFQGTGAADDSGLPNDRFFAVRPEGSVSTLKIQRTERGDSAVYLCASSPRTSGVNEQFFGPGTRLTVL.

In regard to this clonotype: One base away lies a much larger clone, so this may be a sequencing read error. The chain uses TRBV28 and TRBJ2-5; D is possibly TRBD1 or TRBD2 (5 bases each). The CDR3 spans 14 residues. Trimming left V 7 bases short and J 7 bases short, with 19 bases between. Looked up from germline, CDR1 is MDHEN and CDR2 is SYDVKM. As DNA, the CDR3 is TGTGCCAGCACCCGGGACCGAAGGGTCGGGACCCAGTACTTC. Its translation: CASTRDRRVGTQYF.